This passage covers 30 T cell receptor beta chains from one sample sequenced in a study of cytomegalovirus exposure and HLA in healthy donors. With 60 Vbeta and 13 Jbeta primers, the PCR was carried out. Repertoires were generated with immunoSEQ multiplex PCR, while TCRdb's copy carries only in-frame clones and drops some. The table lists around 180,000 clones, around 87% of them singletons. Material: PBMCs. The receptors derive from a woman between 18 and 29 years old in good health and CMV-seronegative.

The rearrangement uses TRBV4-1 and TRBJ2-7, with 7 bases aligning to TRBD1. This CDR3 has 13 amino acids. The germline V gene has CDR1 MGHRA and CDR2 YSYEKL. V shed 4 bases and J 7 bases; nucleotides not matched to a gene: 7. CDR3 region: CASSPAARGEQYF. The CDR3 bases are TGCGCCAGCAGCCCCGCCGCCAGGGGGGAGCAGTACTTC.

The chain links TRBV5-5 to TRBJ2-7; TRBD2 is a possible D gene (6 bases). Germline CDR1 SGHKS, CDR2 YYEKEE (reference sequence). This CDR3 is built from 15 residues. Trimming took 4 bases from V and 3 from J, leaving 17 bases between them. CDR3 region: CASSRNRGSLYEQYF. The DNA for the CDR3 is TGTGCCAGCAGCCGGAACCGGGGGAGCCTCTACGAGCAGTACTTC.

The rearrangement uses TRBV9 and TRBJ2-2, with 9 nucleotides matching TRBD1. The trim removed 0 bases at V and 5 bases at J, leaving 5 bases unmatched. This CDR3 region has 16 residues. CDR1 and CDR2 from the germline V gene are SGDLS and YYNGEE. The CDR3 sequence: CASSVVGTGWTGELFF. In DNA form, the CDR3 reads TGTGCCAGCAGCGTAGTGGGGACAGGGTGGACCGGGGAGCTGTTTTTT. Together with reference TRBV9 and TRBJ2-2, the CDR3 gives the full variable domain: DSGVTQTPKHLITATGQRVTLRCSPRSGDLSVYWYQQSLDQGLQFLIQYYNGEERAKGNILERFSAQQFPDLHSELNLSSLELGDSALYFCASSVVGTGWTGELFFGEGSRLTVL.

The table lists this clone with a count of one. J is TRBJ2-5 and V is TRBV19; weak D call: TRBD1 (5 bases). With 4 bases removed from V and 5 bases from J, the gap between germline ends came to 14 bases. The CDR3 spans 14 residues. Germline CDR1 is LNHDA and CDR2 is SQIVND (reference sequence). CDR3: CASSRALGPETQYF. CDR3 sequence (DNA): TGTGCCAGTAGTAGAGCCCTGGGGCCGGAGACCCAGTACTTC. Together with reference TRBV19 and TRBJ2-5, the CDR3 gives the full variable domain: DGGITQSPKYLFRKEGQNVTLSCEQNLNHDAMYWYRQDPGQGLRLIYYSQIVNDFQKGDIAEGYSVSREKKESFPLTVTSAQKNPTAFYLCASSRALGPETQYFGPGTRLLVL.

This rearrangement joins TRBV9 to TRBJ1-2; weak D call: TRBD1 (5 bases). CDR3 length: 15 residues. Germline CDR1 SGDLS, CDR2 YYNGEE. V lost 1 base and J lost 3, with 13 bases in between. Here the CDR3 reads CASSVTPRGDYGYTF. The CDR3 DNA sequence: TGTGCCAGCAGCGTAACCCCCCGGGGGGACTATGGCTACACCTTC.

This chain uses TRBV2 with TRBJ2-3, with 10 bases matching TRBD1. V lost 8 bases and J lost 4; bases outside the gene matches: 24. CDR1 is SNHLY and CDR2 is FYNNEI in the germline V gene. The CDR3 runs 20 residues. CDR3 region: CASRGFGTGVVYRTSDTQYF. The CDR3 DNA reads as TGTGCCAGCCGCGGCTTCGGGACAGGGGTGGTCTACAGGACGTCAGATACGCAGTATTTT.

The chain couples TRBV29-1 to TRBJ1-4, with 12 bases matching TRBD1. The germline CDR1 and CDR2 sequences are SQVTM and ANQGSEA. V shed 4 bases, J shed 3 bases, and the junction held 6 bases outside the gene matches. This CDR3 region has 16 residues. CDR3 sequence: CSVGGTGGLANEKLFF. The CDR3 DNA reads TGCAGCGTTGGTGGGACAGGGGGCCTGGCTAATGAAAAACTGTTTTTT.

This clone was picked up a small number of times. The V gene is TRBV9, the J gene TRBJ1-4, with 7 bases aligning to TRBD1. J lost 4 bases, V lost 0 bases, and 3 bases had no gene match. The CDR3 runs to 15 residues. CDR1 is SGDLS and CDR2 is YYNGEE in the germline V gene. CDR3 region: CASSVGDSINEKLFF. CDR3 nucleotides: TGTGCCAGCAGCGTAGGGGACAGCATTAATGAAAAACTGTTTTTT. The complete variable domain, with remaining parts taken from reference TRBV9 and TRBJ1-4, reads DSGVTQTPKHLITATGQRVTLRCSPRSGDLSVYWYQQSLDQGLQFLIQYYNGEERAKGNILERFSAQQFPDLHSELNLSSLELGDSALYFCASSVGDSINEKLFFGSGTQLSVL.

The CDR3: CASSLGPGAWEQYF. For the CDR3, the DNA is TGCGCCAGCAGCTTAGGGCCAGGGGCATGGGAGCAGTACTTC. V and J are TRBV5-1 and TRBJ2-7; D may be TRBD1 (6 bases). Per germline, CDR1 SGHRS and CDR2 YFSETQ. This CDR3 has 14 residues. Trimming cost V 2 bases and J 7 bases, with 16 bases left between them.

This chain connects TRBV4-1 to TRBJ2-1, with 7 bases that match TRBD2. CDR1 is MGHRA and CDR2 is YSYEKL in the germline V gene. Trimming cost V 1 base and J 6 bases; bases outside gene matches: 9. The CDR3 consists of 16 residues. The CDR3 DNA sequence: TGCGCCAGCAGCCAAGTTGGGGGGAGGGCCTCCAATGAGCAGTTCTTC. Translation gives CASSQVGGRASNEQFF.

The CDR3 DNA follows: TGTGCCAGCAGCCTATACAGGGTCTCCTACGAGCAGTACTTC. Translated, it gives CASSLYRVSYEQYF. This sequence joins TRBV11-3 and TRBJ2-7; a weak D match, TRBD1 (6 bases). The germline CDR1 and CDR2 sequences are SGHNT and YENEEA. V was cut by 5 bases and J by 0 bases, with 11 bases left in between. The CDR3 is 14 amino acids. Drawing the rest from reference TRBV11-3 and TRBJ2-7, the complete variable domain is EAGVVQSPRYKIIEKKQPVAFWCNPISGHNTLYWYLQNLGQGPELLIRYENEEAVDDSQLPKDRFSAERLKGVDSTLKIQPAELGDSAVYLCASSLYRVSYEQYFGPGTRLTVT.

This clone was observed a few times. V and J are TRBV29-1 and TRBJ2-7; D is uncertain. CDR3 length equals 13 residues. Germline V gene lookup returns CDR1 SQVTM and CDR2 ANQGSEA. The germline V and J ends were trimmed by 4 bases and 0 bases, with 10 bases remaining between them. The CDR3 DNA is TGCAGCGTTGCTCTTACTCTCTCCTACGAGCAGTACTTC. It codes for CSVALTLSYEQYF.

The rearrangement links TRBV7-6 to TRBJ2-5; possibly TRBD2 for D (7 bases). Matching the DNA end better, TRBJ2-7 makes the J call doubtful. Germline values: CDR1 SGHVS, CDR2 FNYEAQ. The CDR3 covers 14 residues. The DNA of the CDR3 is TGTGCCAGCAGCTTAGCAGGGGGAGGGAACGAGCAGTACTTC. Protein: CASSLAGGGNEQYF.

The V call is TRBV30, the J call TRBJ2-3; the D gene is possibly TRBD2 (6 bases). The CDR3 is made up of 15 amino acids. The V end was cut by 0 bases, the J end by 4 bases, with 14 bases between. Per the germline V gene, CDR1 is GTSNPN and CDR2 is SVGIG (reference sequence). The CDR3 sequence: CAWSVIGSISDTQYF. CDR3 nucleotide sequence: TGTGCCTGGAGTGTAATCGGGAGCATCTCAGATACGCAGTATTTT.

This chain connects TRBV4-2 to TRBJ1-1; tentative D call: TRBD1 (6 bases). CDR1 is LGHNA and CDR2 is YNFKEQ in the germline V gene. The CDR3 length is 13 residues. Trimming cost V 5 bases and J 6 bases, with 13 bases left between them. In DNA, the CDR3 is TGTGCCAGCAGCGTCTGGGGGGGCCCTGAAGCTTTCTTT. Its translation is CASSVWGGPEAFF.

The CDR3 protein is CASSLGRGNDYGYTF. The DNA of the CDR3 is TGTGCCAGCAGTTTAGGCAGGGGGAACGACTATGGCTACACCTTC. The rearrangement joins TRBV27 to TRBJ1-2; 7 nucleotides agree with TRBD1. Germline values: CDR1 MNHEY, CDR2 SMNVEV (reference sequence). This CDR3 has 15 amino acids. V shed 2 bases and J 3 bases; nucleotides not matched to a gene: 6.

The chain has TRBV4-1 and TRBJ2-1, with 8 bases fitting TRBD2. Germline CDR1 is MGHRA and CDR2 is YSYEKL. The V gene end was trimmed by 5 bases and the J gene end by 7 bases; junction bases not matched to a gene: 10. The CDR3 sequence is 15 residues long. The CDR3 protein is CASSLAGYAGNEQFF. The CDR3 DNA reads TGCGCCAGCAGCTTAGCGGGATACGCTGGGAATGAGCAGTTCTTC.

The chain joins TRBV7-2 to TRBJ2-1, with TRBD2 matching over 16 bases. The CDR3 totals 21 residues. Trimming took 0 bases from V and 0 from J; bases not matched to a gene: 8. Germline loops: CDR1 SGHTA, CDR2 FQGNSA. The CDR3 is CASSLAPRGLAGGSSYNEQFF. The CDR3 DNA follows: TGTGCCAGCAGCTTAGCCCCTCGGGGACTAGCGGGAGGGAGCTCCTACAATGAGCAGTTCTTC.

The chain combines TRBV30 with TRBJ1-2; D is perhaps TRBD1 (5 bases). This CDR3 has 13 amino acids. The germline CDR1 and CDR2 sequences are GTSNPN and SVGIG (reference sequence). The V gene lost 4 bases and the J gene lost 4 bases, with 13 bases spanning the gap. CDR3 region: CAWTPGGVYGYTF. The CDR3 DNA is TGTGCCTGGACCCCTGGGGGGGTCTATGGCTACACCTTC.

The V gene is TRBV7-2, the J gene TRBJ1-1; 9 bases fit TRBD1. After removal of 5 bases from V and 5 bases from J, the junction contained 9 bases not matched to a gene. Germline CDR1 is SGHTA and CDR2 is FQGNSA. The CDR3 contains 15 residues. The CDR3 DNA follows: TGTGCCAGCAGCCCCGGGACAGGGTATAGGACTGAAGCTTTCTTT. It translates to CASSPGTGYRTEAFF.

The genes are TRBV5-4 and TRBJ2-5; the match to TRBD2 covers 9 bases. The V segment lost 4 bases and the J segment 4 bases; nucleotides outside the gene matches: 5. Germline values: CDR1 SGHNT, CDR2 YYREEE (reference sequence). The CDR3 has 14 amino acids. CDR3 bases: TGTGCCAGCAGCCCCCAACTAGCGGGAGAGACCCAGTACTTC. The encoded protein is CASSPQLAGETQYF.

V and J are TRBV11-2 and TRBJ2-7, with 9 bases matching TRBD2. CDR1 is SGHAT, CDR2 FQNNGV, per germline. This CDR3 spans 14 amino acids. J gave up 4 bases and V 4 bases, and 5 bases lay outside the gene matches. The CDR3 DNA follows: TGTGCCAGCAGCTCCATGACTAGCGGATACGAGCAGTACTTC. It yields the protein CASSSMTSGYEQYF.

This clone was seen only once. The chain has TRBV7-2 and TRBJ1-1, with D uncertain. Trimming cost V 5 bases and J 0 bases, with 7 bases left between them. The germline gives CDR1 SGHTA, CDR2 FQGNSA. The CDR3 totals 13 residues. The CDR3 sequence: CASSTIMNTEAFF. CDR3 nucleotides: TGTGCCAGCAGCACTATCATGAACACTGAAGCTTTCTTT.

This clone was picked up a small number of times. The rearrangement joins TRBV30 to TRBJ2-7; 7 nucleotides align to TRBD2. The CDR3 has 24 amino acids. In germline, CDR1 is GTSNPN, CDR2 SVGIG (reference sequence). V shed 2 bases, J shed 6 bases, and the junction held 40 bases outside the gene matches. The DNA of the CDR3 is TGTGCCTGGAGTCGCGGAAGACTCCGGGACTACGGATATAGATTACGATTCACACGGGTCGAGCAGTACTTC. Amino acids: CAWSRGRLRDYGYRLRFTRVEQYF.

This chain links TRBV7-9 with TRBJ2-3; 11 positions agree with TRBD2. Germline CDR1 SEHNR, CDR2 FQNEAQ (reference sequence). With 6 bases clipped from V and 4 bases from J, the junction kept 9 bases outside the gene matches. The length of the CDR3 is 16 residues. In nucleotides, the CDR3 is TGTGCCAGCAGTTGGACTAGCGGGCCCATGTCAGATACGCAGTATTTT. Translated, it gives CASSWTSGPMSDTQYF.

This chain joins TRBV7-3 and TRBJ2-3, with no clear D. The germline V gene has CDR1 SGHTA and CDR2 FQGTGA. V was shortened by 1 base and J by 0 bases, with 5 bases between the two germline ends. This CDR3 comprises 14 residues. This chain's CDR3 is CASSLMGSTDTQYF. The DNA of the CDR3 is TGTGCCAGCAGCTTAATGGGCAGCACAGATACGCAGTATTTT.

The chain joins TRBV19 to TRBJ1-4; 9 positions match TRBD1. Per germline, CDR1 LNHDA and CDR2 SQIVND (reference sequence). This CDR3 has 14 residues. J gave up 8 bases and V 7 bases, and 8 bases lay outside the gene matches. In DNA, the CDR3 is TGTGCCAGTATCGAGACAGGGGGACAGGAAAAACTGTTTTTT. Its translation is CASIETGGQEKLFF. The variable domain in full, with the rest retrieved from reference TRBV19 and TRBJ1-4, is DGGITQSPKYLFRKEGQNVTLSCEQNLNHDAMYWYRQDPGQGLRLIYYSQIVNDFQKGDIAEGYSVSREKKESFPLTVTSAQKNPTAFYLCASIETGGQEKLFFGSGTQLSVL.

A note on this clone: A read error may account for a junction end that differs from germline. The chain employs TRBV7-9 and TRBJ1-1; D gene uncertain. This CDR3 contains 14 residues. Germline V gene sequence: CDR1 SEHNR, CDR2 FQNEAQ (reference sequence). CDR3 nucleotide sequence: TGTTCCAGCAGCGAGCTTCTCATGAACACTGAAGCTTTCTTT. Translated, it gives CSSSELLMNTEAFF.

The rearrangement uses TRBV15 and TRBJ2-1; perhaps TRBD2 as D (6 bases). CDR1 and CDR2 from the germline V gene are LNHNV and YYDKDF (reference sequence). Trimming left V 3 bases short and J 7 bases short, with 13 bases between. CDR3 length equals 14 residues. The CDR3 region is CATSREVGRNEQFF. The CDR3 DNA is TGTGCCACCAGCAGGGAGGTGGGGAGGAATGAGCAGTTCTTC.

The chain is built from TRBV18 and TRBJ1-6; 9 bases are a match to TRBD1. The V gene's germline CDR1 is KGHSH and CDR2 LQKENI. V shed 6 bases and J 7 bases; nucleotides not matched to a gene: 10. CDR3 length equals 16 residues. CDR3 residues: CASSSRTGVRNSPLHF. The CDR3 coding sequence is TGTGCCAGCTCCTCTCGGACAGGGGTTCGGAATTCACCCCTCCACTTT. Complete variable domain (other parts from reference TRBV18 and TRBJ1-6): NAGVMQNPRHLVRRRGQEARLRCSPMKGHSHVYWYRQLPEEGLKFMVYLQKENIIDESGMPKERFSAEFPKEGPSILRIQQVVRGDSAAYFCASSSRTGVRNSPLHFGNGTRLTVT.